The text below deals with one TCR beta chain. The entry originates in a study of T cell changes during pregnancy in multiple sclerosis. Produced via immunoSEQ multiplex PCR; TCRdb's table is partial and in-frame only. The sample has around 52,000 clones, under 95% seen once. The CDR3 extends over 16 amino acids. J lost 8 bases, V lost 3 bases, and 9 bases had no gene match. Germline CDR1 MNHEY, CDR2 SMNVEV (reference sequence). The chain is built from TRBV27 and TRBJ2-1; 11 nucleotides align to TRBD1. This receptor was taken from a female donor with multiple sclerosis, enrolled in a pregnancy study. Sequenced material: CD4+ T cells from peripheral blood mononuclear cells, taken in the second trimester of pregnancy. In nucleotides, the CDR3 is TGTGCCAGCAGTTTCCCCCGGACAGGGGGCTTATATGAGCAGTTCTTC. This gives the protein CASSFPRTGGLYEQFF.